The 29 T cell receptor beta chains listed next were all sequenced from one sample in a study of OX40 agonist ivuxolimab in advanced cancers. Generated by immunoSEQ multiplex PCR, the TCRdb table keeps only in-frame clones and is missing some. The data show approximately 51,000 clones, with around 77% seen just once and approximately 2% held by the top ten. The sequenced sample was CD4+ or CD8+ T cells sorted from blood, obtained in a trial of the OX40 agonist ivuxolimab. All receptors derive from an adult with an advanced solid tumor such as melanoma, head and neck, liver or kidney cancer.

Worth noting for this clone: Germline and junction disagree at one end, which may indicate a read error. This chain connects TRBV7-2 to TRBJ2-1, with a weak D call TRBD2 (5 bases). The CDR3 covers 15 residues. CDR1 is SGHTA and CDR2 is FQGNSA in the germline V gene. CDR3 region: CASSIASSSYNEQFF. CDR3 bases: TGTGCCAGCAGCATAGCGAGCAGCTCCTACAATGAGCAGTTCTTC.

This chain joins TRBV27 and TRBJ2-1; D is uncertain. This CDR3 is 16 amino acids long. V was cut by 4 bases and J by 6 bases, with 19 bases left in between. Germline CDR1 reads MNHEY; CDR2 reads SMNVEV (reference sequence). DNA of the CDR3: TGTGCCAGCAGTTATCGTGGAACGGATGTACTCAATGAGCAGTTCTTC. This encodes CASSYRGTDVLNEQFF.

CDR3 sequence: CAIGTGGGSYEQYF. The CDR3 coding sequence is TGTGCCATCGGGACAGGGGGTGGGTCCTACGAGCAGTACTTC. The V and J genes are TRBV10-3 and TRBJ2-7; 11 bases map to TRBD1. V lost 8 bases, J lost 1 base, and 4 bases stayed unmatched. The CDR3 has 14 residues. CDR1 ENHRY and CDR2 SYGVKD come from the germline V gene.

The chain has TRBV6-6 and TRBJ2-5, with 7 bases lining up with TRBD1. V dropped 9 bases and J dropped 6; count of bases not matched to a gene: 16. Germline CDR1 reads MNHNY; CDR2 reads SVGAGI (reference sequence). The CDR3 spans 15 residues. As DNA, the CDR3 is TGTGCCAGTTACTCCGGGACAGCGGACGGAAAGACCCAGTACTTC. Amino acids: CASYSGTADGKTQYF.

The table lists this clone with a count of one. The genes are TRBV5-4 and TRBJ2-1, with D perhaps matching TRBD2 (6 bases). The ends were cut back, 10 bases at V and 2 bases at J, with 22 bases in the middle. The length of the CDR3 is 16 residues. The V gene's germline CDR1 is SGHNT and CDR2 YYREEE (reference sequence). CDR3 region: CAGSNSGTSTYNEQFF. CDR3 DNA sequence: TGTGCCGGCTCTAACTCCGGGACTTCAACCTACAATGAGCAGTTCTTC. The full variable domain, completed using reference TRBV5-4 and TRBJ2-1, is ETGVTQSPTHLIKTRGQQVTLRCSSQSGHNTVSWYQQALGQGPQFIFQYYREEENGRGNFPPRFSGLQFPNYSSELNVNALELDDSALYLCAGSNSGTSTYNEQFFGPGTRLTVL.

The rearrangement uses TRBV28 and TRBJ2-7; D tentatively fits TRBD1 or TRBD2 (6 bases each). The CDR3 sequence is 14 residues long. Germline loops: CDR1 MDHEN, CDR2 SYDVKM. V gave up 6 bases and J gave up 2 bases, with 14 bases separating them. As DNA, the CDR3 is TGTGCCAGCAGAGGGGGGCCGGTACCCTACGAGCAGTACTTC. Protein: CASRGGPVPYEQYF. The full variable domain, its missing parts supplied by reference TRBV28 and TRBJ2-7, is DVKVTQSSRYLVKRTGEKVFLECVQDMDHENMFWYRQDPGLGLRLIYFSYDVKMKEKGDIPEGYSVSREKKERFSLILESASTNQTSMYLCASRGGPVPYEQYFGPGTRLTVT.

This clone was counted only a few times. V gene TRBV7-2 combines with J gene TRBJ1-2, with D perhaps matching TRBD1 (5 bases). Deletions cut 5 bases from V and 4 bases from J, with 14 bases between. This CDR3 is 14 amino acids long. The V gene's germline CDR1 is SGHTA and CDR2 FQGNSA. CDR3 nucleotide sequence: TGTGCCAGCAGCCGGCTGGGGGTCGGCTATGGCTACACCTTC. This translates into CASSRLGVGYGYTF.

The chain employs TRBV30 and TRBJ1-5; tentatively, D is TRBD1 (5 bases). CDR3 length: 13 residues. Deletions cut 3 bases from V and 2 bases from J, with 8 bases between. The germline CDR1 and CDR2 sequences are GTSNPN and SVGIG (reference sequence). The CDR3 coding sequence is TGTGCCTGGAGAGGGACGGGCAATCAGCCCCAGCATTTT. Residues: CAWRGTGNQPQHF. The variable domain in full, completed from reference TRBV30 and TRBJ1-5, reads SQTIHQWPATLVQPVGSPLSLECTVEGTSNPNLYWYRQAAGRGLQLLFYSVGIGQISSEVPQNLSASRPQDRQFILSSKKLLLSDSGFYLCAWRGTGNQPQHFGDGTRLSIL.

This chain joins TRBV5-1 and TRBJ2-1; possibly TRBD1 for D (5 bases). V dropped 2 bases and J dropped 6 bases, with 15 bases sitting between them. This CDR3 has 15 residues. CDR1 is SGHRS, CDR2 YFSETQ, per germline. The CDR3 nucleotides read TGCGCCAGCAGCTTAAGACAGCCGTCCGCCAATGAGCAGTTCTTC. Encoded protein: CASSLRQPSANEQFF.

This sequence joins TRBV7-2 and TRBJ1-1; D is unresolved. The CDR3 totals 13 residues. In germline, CDR1 is SGHTA, CDR2 FQGNSA. V lost 6 bases to trimming and J lost 1 base, with 9 bases between them. The CDR3 nucleotides read TGTGCCAGCAGTCAAAGTCAGAACACTGAAGCTTTCTTT. Translating gives CASSQSQNTEAFF.

This clone was seen more than once but under ten times. The V gene is TRBV19, the J gene TRBJ1-2; 9 bases are shared with TRBD1. V trimming: 6 bases; J trimming: 6 bases; junction bases outside the gene matches: 5. Germline V lookup: CDR1 LNHDA, CDR2 SQIVND (reference sequence). CDR3 size: 13 residues. The CDR3 region is CASSRGQGNGYTF. The CDR3 coding sequence is TGTGCCAGTAGCCGGGGACAGGGAAATGGCTACACCTTC.

This sequence joins TRBV11-2 and TRBJ2-1; TRBD2 aligns across 14 bases. The CDR3 has 14 amino acids. Germline V gene sequence: CDR1 SGHAT, CDR2 FQNNGV. Germline trimming cut 5 bases from V and 9 bases from J; bases unmatched to any gene: 3. The CDR3 DNA is TGTGCCAGCAGCCTGGGACTAGCGGGAGTTGAGCAGTTCTTC. It yields the protein CASSLGLAGVEQFF.

This clone has a handful of counts. The V gene is TRBV9, the J gene TRBJ1-2; 8 bases map to TRBD1. The J segment lost 4 bases and the V segment lost 2 bases, leaving 4 bases of the junction unmatched. The CDR3 has 14 amino acids. The germline V gene has CDR1 SGDLS and CDR2 YYNGEE. CDR3 residues: CASSVAGGAYGYTF. The CDR3 bases are TGTGCCAGCAGCGTCGCAGGGGGCGCCTATGGCTACACCTTC. The whole variable domain, filled in from reference TRBV9 and TRBJ1-2, reads DSGVTQTPKHLITATGQRVTLRCSPRSGDLSVYWYQQSLDQGLQFLIQYYNGEERAKGNILERFSAQQFPDLHSELNLSSLELGDSALYFCASSVAGGAYGYTFGSGTRLTVV.

The chain combines TRBV12-5 with TRBJ2-1; weak D call: TRBD1 (6 bases). V gave up 5 bases and J gave up 0 bases, with 8 bases separating them. Germline V gene data show CDR1 as LGHNT and CDR2 as FRNRAP. This CDR3 has 14 residues. CDR3 in DNA: TGTGCTAGTGGTAGGGGGAGCTCCTACAATGAGCAGTTCTTC. Encoded protein: CASGRGSSYNEQFF.

This chain uses TRBV14 with TRBJ2-4, with 9 bases lining up with TRBD1. J lost 4 bases, V lost 1 base, and 11 bases had no gene match. Germline V gives CDR1 SGHDN, CDR2 FVKESK. The CDR3 spans 18 residues. CDR3 protein: CASSQVHPGQGKKNIQYF. Written as DNA, the CDR3 is TGTGCCAGCAGCCAAGTTCACCCGGGACAGGGAAAAAAAAACATTCAGTACTTC.

This clone was seen more than once but under ten times. The chain joins TRBV27 to TRBJ1-2; the match to TRBD1 covers 9 bases. The V gene end was trimmed by 4 bases and the J gene end by 2 bases; junction bases not matched to a gene: 8. The CDR3 has 16 amino acids. Per germline, CDR1 MNHEY and CDR2 SMNVEV (reference sequence). For the CDR3, the DNA is TGTGCCAGCAGTTCACCGGGACAGGGTGGGAACTATGGCTACACCTTC. This encodes CASSSPGQGGNYGYTF.

The chain employs TRBV6-6 and TRBJ1-2, with D maybe TRBD1 (5 bases). CDR1 is MNHNY, CDR2 SVGAGI, per germline (reference sequence). Trimming removed 0 bases from V and 6 bases from J, with 11 bases in between. The length of the CDR3 is 14 residues. CDR3 DNA: TGTGCCAGCAGTTACTCGAGGGGTCTTGATGGCTACACCTTC. Amino acids: CASSYSRGLDGYTF.

The chain uses TRBV14 and TRBJ2-2, with TRBD2 matching 9 bases. The CDR3 runs to 15 residues. V gave up 1 base and J gave up 8 bases; unmatched junction bases: 5. Per germline, CDR1 SGHDN and CDR2 FVKESK. The CDR3 DNA follows: TGTGCCAGCAGCCAAGTAGCGGGAGTAGGAGGGGAGCTGTTTTTT. Translation: CASSQVAGVGGELFF.

This clone has a handful of counts. This chain connects TRBV6-1 to TRBJ2-3; 8 bases are a match to TRBD2. V gave up 1 base and J gave up 1 base; unmatched junction bases: 7. Germline CDR1 reads MNHNS; CDR2 reads SASEGT. The CDR3 sequence is 17 residues long. CDR3 region: CASSEVELAGRTDTQYF. The CDR3 DNA is TGTGCCAGCAGTGAAGTGGAGCTAGCGGGCCGCACAGATACGCAGTATTTT.

This rearrangement joins TRBV28 to TRBJ1-2, with 8 bases that match TRBD1. This CDR3 spans 15 amino acids. After removal of 7 bases from V and 4 bases from J, the junction contained 11 bases not matched to a gene. CDR1 and CDR2 from the germline V gene are MDHEN and SYDVKM. CDR3 coding DNA: TGTGCCAGCACTTTGGGCGGGACAGGTACCTATGGCTACACCTTC. This gives the protein CASTLGGTGTYGYTF.

CDR3 sequence: CASSYSLAGRNEQFF. The CDR3 region has the DNA TGTGCCAGCAGTTACTCGCTAGCGGGACGGAATGAGCAGTTCTTC. This chain joins TRBV6-5 and TRBJ2-1; 9 bases fit TRBD2. This CDR3 has 15 residues. CDR1 is MNHEY, CDR2 SVGAGI, per germline. V lost 0 bases, J lost 7 bases, and 4 bases stayed unmatched.

This chain joins TRBV21-1 and TRBJ1-4; the DNA was not used to check the table's D call, TRBD1. TRBV21-1 is tagged as a pseudogene. This CDR3 comprises 20 residues. DNA of the CDR3: TGTGCCAGCAGCTCTCACCTTATCCCCCCATACAGGGCGGCTAATGAAAAACTGTTTTTT. It yields the protein CASSSHLIPPYRAANEKLFF.

This chain links TRBV5-1 with TRBJ2-5, with 10 bases fitting TRBD2. The V and J ends lost 0 bases and 5 bases, in that order; junction bases with no gene match: 7. CDR1 is SGHRS and CDR2 is YFSETQ in the germline V gene. The CDR3 spans 16 residues. This CDR3 is CASSLELAGAPETQYF. The DNA of the CDR3 is TGCGCCAGCAGCTTGGAGCTAGCGGGAGCGCCTGAGACCCAGTACTTC.

Only a few counts were recorded for this clone. The gene calls are TRBV10-3 and TRBJ2-5; D is possibly TRBD2 (6 bases). The germline gives CDR1 ENHRY, CDR2 SYGVKD. Trimming shortened V by 0 bases and J by 4 bases, and 6 bases separated the two germline ends. The CDR3 is made up of 13 amino acids. The CDR3 sequence: CAISESEGETQYF. Written as DNA, the CDR3 is TGTGCCATCAGTGAGTCGGAGGGAGAGACCCAGTACTTC.

This sequence joins TRBV7-2 and TRBJ1-2; D is unclear. V was cut by 5 bases and J by 7 bases, with 17 bases left in between. This CDR3 contains 14 residues. Per germline, CDR1 SGHTA and CDR2 FQGNSA. The CDR3 loop reads CASSDRAGSPGYTF. The CDR3 coding sequence is TGTGCCAGCAGCGACCGAGCCGGCAGCCCTGGCTACACCTTC.

This clone was seen only a few times. The genes are TRBV7-9 and TRBJ2-5; D is uncertain. Germline loops: CDR1 SEHNR, CDR2 FQNEAQ (reference sequence). Trimming stripped 11 bases from V and 4 bases from J, with 11 bases between. The length of the CDR3 is 11 residues. The CDR3 DNA reads as TGTGCCCCGCGGCCCCCAGAGACCCAGTACTTC. The encoded protein is CAPRPPETQYF. Looking up the rest from reference TRBV7-9 and TRBJ2-5 gives the full variable domain: DTGVSQNPRHKITKRGQNVTFRCDPISEHNRLYWYRQTLGQGPEFLTYFQNEAQLEKSRLLSDRFSAERPKGSFSTLEIQRTEQGDSAMYLCAPRPPETQYFGPGTRLLVL.

This chain joins TRBV6-5 and TRBJ2-3; possibly TRBD1 or TRBD2 for D (6 bases each). The CDR3 covers 15 residues. CDR1 and CDR2 from the germline V gene are MNHEY and SVGAGI. V lost 5 bases and J 0 bases, leaving 12 bases between the germline ends. The CDR3 DNA sequence: TGTGCCAGCAGTAGGGGGGCAGGGAGCACAGATACGCAGTATTTT. It specifies CASSRGAGSTDTQYF.

This chain joins TRBV7-3 and TRBJ2-3; D remains ambiguous. The germline V and J ends were trimmed by 0 bases and 2 bases, with 6 bases remaining between them. Per germline, CDR1 SGHTA and CDR2 FQGTGA. The CDR3 length is 14 residues. For the CDR3, the DNA is TGTGCCAGCAGCTTAACGGCCTCCACAGATACGCAGTATTTT. This sequence encodes CASSLTASTDTQYF.

J is TRBJ2-7 and V is TRBV6-6; 9 bases agree with TRBD1. The germline V gene encodes CDR1 MNHNY and CDR2 SVGAGI (reference sequence). The length of the CDR3 is 15 residues. The V and J ends lost 5 bases and 0 bases, in that order; junction bases with no gene match: 5. The CDR3 sequence: CASSRQGDSSYEQYF. The CDR3 bases are TGTGCCAGCAGTAGACAGGGGGATAGCTCCTACGAGCAGTACTTC.